This TCR beta chain was observed in a study of cytomegalovirus exposure and HLA in healthy donors. The wider study: Unique TCRs numbering some 77 million, obtained from HLA-typed donors, made up an early data release.

13 Jbeta primers and 60 Vbeta primers were used for the PCR. The data were produced by immunoSEQ multiplex PCR, yet TCRdb's version contains in-frame clones alone and is incomplete. The profile shows 140,000 or so clones, nearly 80% of them singletons. Turning to this clone: The antigen remains unidentified.

Germline V gene lookup returns CDR1 MNHEY and CDR2 SMNVEV (reference sequence). This CDR3 is 14 amino acids long. The V gene lost 0 bases and the J gene lost 4 bases, with 9 bases spanning the gap. Study-level points and caveats: In an earlier analysis, about 87% or about 30%: the productive usage of most TCR beta V segments. Presence/absence comparisons presumed near-even sequencing depth among donors.

V and J are TRBV27 and TRBJ1-1, with no clear D. The receptor was isolated from a woman between 25 and 40 years old in good health and CMV-seronegative. Material: PBMCs. The CDR3 sequence is CASSLSYGGTEAFF. The CDR3 DNA reads as TGTGCCAGCAGTTTATCGTACGGAGGCACTGAAGCTTTCTTT.